One and the same sample provided the 18 T cell receptor beta chains below, sequenced in a study of blood T cell repertoires in COVID-19. Data came from immunoSEQ multiplex PCR; TCRdb stores just in-frame clones and leaves some out. The sample has about 250,000 clones; around nine tenths are singletons. Sequencing used peripheral blood. The receptors here all came from a man at least 80 years old with acute or convalescent COVID-19.

The chain employs TRBV5-1 and TRBJ1-2; 8 bases are shared with TRBD1. The CDR3 covers 15 residues. Germline assignment: CDR1 SGHRS and CDR2 YFSETQ. V lost 0 bases, J lost 0 bases, and 1 base stayed unmatched. The chain's CDR3 is CASSLGQGTNYGYTF. The CDR3 bases are TGCGCCAGCAGCTTGGGACAGGGGACTAACTATGGCTACACCTTC.

V usage is TRBV7-8 and J usage is TRBJ1-5; D might be TRBD1 (5 bases). The CDR3 is 13 residues long. CDR1 and CDR2 (germline): SGHVS, FQNEAQ. The ends were cut back, 5 bases at V and 10 bases at J, with 15 bases in the middle. The CDR3 here is CASSRSPQGPQHF. The CDR3 nucleotides read TGTGCCAGCAGCCGGAGCCCGCAGGGACCCCAGCATTTT.

The CDR3 DNA sequence: TGTGCCAGCAGTTACTCGAGTCATCTGGCCGGGGAGCTGTTTTTT. This gives the protein CASSYSSHLAGELFF. The chain employs TRBV6-5 and TRBJ2-2; no clear D. Trimming cost V 0 bases and J 6 bases, with 11 bases left between them. From germline, CDR1 is MNHEY and CDR2 SVGAGI. The CDR3 runs to 15 residues.

The chain employs TRBV7-2 and TRBJ2-1; 9 bases agree with TRBD2. Germline-derived CDR1 and CDR2 are SGHTA and FQGNSA. J lost 6 bases, V lost 3 bases, and 6 bases had no gene match. This CDR3 is built from 15 residues. The CDR3 here is CASSFAGGRSNEQFF. The CDR3 DNA follows: TGTGCCAGCAGCTTTGCGGGGGGGAGGAGCAATGAGCAGTTCTTC.

This chain joins TRBV27 and TRBJ1-2; TRBD1 agrees at 7 bases. Unmatched junction bases numbered 7, after V lost 6 bases and J lost 6 bases. CDR1 and CDR2 from the germline V gene are MNHEY and SMNVEV (reference sequence). The CDR3 runs to 13 residues. The CDR3 bases are TGTGCCAGCAGCCTTGGACAGGCGAATGGCTACACCTTC. It yields the protein CASSLGQANGYTF.

V gene TRBV11-2 combines with J gene TRBJ2-2; perhaps TRBD2 as D (5 bases). V was pared by 2 bases and J by 3 bases, with 10 bases between. The length of the CDR3 is 15 residues. Germline CDR1 is SGHAT and CDR2 is FQNNGV. CDR3 in amino acids: CASSLPSLDTGELFF. CDR3 in DNA: TGTGCCAGCAGCTTACCTAGCCTGGACACCGGGGAGCTGTTTTTT.

This rearrangement joins TRBV19 to TRBJ1-3; TRBD1 is a possible D gene (5 bases). Germline V gene lookup returns CDR1 LNHDA and CDR2 SQIVND (reference sequence). The CDR3 is 15 amino acids. V dropped 7 bases and J dropped 0 bases, with 13 bases sitting between them. CDR3 sequence reads: CASTPDRNSGNTIYF. CDR3 nucleotides: TGTGCCAGTACCCCTGACAGAAACTCTGGAAACACCATATATTTT.

This clone was seen more than once but under ten times. V usage is TRBV10-3 and J usage is TRBJ1-2, with D perhaps matching TRBD1 (5 bases). Per germline, CDR1 ENHRY and CDR2 SYGVKD. This CDR3 has 13 residues. V was trimmed by 0 bases and J by 4 bases, leaving 6 bases between them. The CDR3 coding sequence is TGTGCCATCAGTGAGTCCGGGGGCTATGGCTACACCTTC. It encodes CAISESGGYGYTF.

This chain joins TRBV2 and TRBJ1-2; no clear D gene. Per germline, CDR1 SNHLY and CDR2 FYNNEI. V was cut by 3 bases and J by 7 bases, with 9 bases left in between. This CDR3 has 12 residues. The CDR3 sequence is CASSELAAGYTF. The CDR3 coding sequence is TGTGCCAGCAGTGAGTTGGCGGCTGGCTACACCTTC.

V is TRBV3-1 (or the pseudogene TRBV3-2) and J is TRBJ1-1, with D perhaps matching TRBD1 (5 bases). This CDR3 has 12 residues. With 0 bases removed from V and 7 bases from J, the gap between germline ends came to 6 bases. Germline values: CDR1 LGHDT, CDR2 YNNKEL (reference sequence). CDR3 residues: CASSQDDSEAFF. In DNA form, the CDR3 reads TGTGCCAGCAGCCAAGATGACAGTGAAGCTTTCTTT.

In its sample, this clone was seen a few times. The rearrangement joins TRBV19 to TRBJ1-5; 7 nucleotides align to TRBD1. CDR3 length: 14 amino acids. Germline lookup yields CDR1 LNHDA and CDR2 SQIVND (reference sequence). V was pared by 5 bases and J by 1 base, with 2 bases of the junction left unmatched. The CDR3 protein is CASSSDRSNQPQHF. The CDR3 nucleotides are TGTGCCAGTAGTTCGGACAGGAGCAATCAGCCCCAGCATTTT.

There are a few counts of this clone. This chain joins TRBV3-1 (or the pseudogene TRBV3-2) and TRBJ2-3; a possible D gene is TRBD2 (5 bases). The germline V gene has CDR1 LGHDT and CDR2 YNNKEL (reference sequence). Trimming stripped 3 bases from V and 7 bases from J, with 20 bases between. There are 16 residues in the CDR3. CDR3 region: CASSHRLSLALHTQYF. The CDR3 nucleotides read TGTGCCAGCAGCCATAGACTATCGCTGGCGCTCCATACGCAGTATTTT.

This clone came up a few times. J is TRBJ2-1 and V is TRBV6-5; TRBD1 aligns across 10 bases. Losses at the gene ends were 5 bases for V and 1 base for J; bases not matched to a gene: 2. From germline, CDR1 is MNHEY and CDR2 SVGAGI. This CDR3 contains 15 residues. The CDR3 spells CASSTGQGSYNEQFF. In DNA, the CDR3 is TGTGCCAGCAGTACGGGACAGGGGTCCTACAATGAGCAGTTCTTC.

The chain is built from TRBV28 and TRBJ1-5, with TRBD1 matching 8 bases. Per the germline V gene, CDR1 is MDHEN and CDR2 is SYDVKM. The CDR3 is made up of 17 amino acids. The ends lost 11 bases at V and 6 bases at J; junction bases unmatched: 21. This CDR3 reads CAGGPLDRGVVGQPQHF. CDR3 sequence (DNA): TGTGCCGGCGGTCCACTAGACAGGGGAGTCGTGGGTCAGCCCCAGCATTTT.

This chain links TRBV7-9 with TRBJ1-1; D gene ambiguous. Germline V gene data show CDR1 as SEHNR and CDR2 as FQNEAQ (reference sequence). V lost 2 bases and J 1 base, leaving 8 bases between the germline ends. CDR3 length: 14 residues. The CDR3 protein is CASSLWEENTEAFF. Written as DNA, the CDR3 is TGTGCCAGCAGCTTATGGGAGGAGAACACTGAAGCTTTCTTT.

The V and J genes are TRBV2 and TRBJ2-3; 7 bases align to TRBD2. The germline CDR1 and CDR2 sequences are SNHLY and FYNNEI. V gave up 2 bases and J gave up 0 bases; unmatched junction bases: 8. CDR3 length: 17 amino acids. The CDR3 reads CASSEWGGGSSTDTQYF. The CDR3 DNA follows: TGTGCCAGCAGTGAATGGGGGGGAGGGTCTAGCACAGATACGCAGTATTTT.

This clone appeared once. J is TRBJ2-5 and V is TRBV5-4, with 10 bases that match TRBD2. The V segment lost 4 bases and the J segment 5 bases; nucleotides outside the gene matches: 8. Germline V lookup: CDR1 SGHNT, CDR2 YYREEE (reference sequence). The CDR3 totals 15 residues. Written as DNA, the CDR3 is TGTGCCAGCAGCACGAGCGGGGGGGAGGGGGAGACCCAGTACTTC. Its protein is CASSTSGGEGETQYF. Together with reference TRBV5-4 and TRBJ2-5, the CDR3 gives the full variable domain: ETGVTQSPTHLIKTRGQQVTLRCSSQSGHNTVSWYQQALGQGPQFIFQYYREEENGRGNFPPRFSGLQFPNYSSELNVNALELDDSALYLCASSTSGGEGETQYFGPGTRLLVL.

The chain uses TRBV19 and TRBJ1-5; 10 bases match TRBD1. V lost 5 bases and J lost 7; bases outside the gene matches: 11. CDR3 length: 16 amino acids. CDR1 LNHDA and CDR2 SQIVND come from the germline V gene (reference sequence). The CDR3 bases are TGTGCCAGTAGTCCAACGGACAGGGGGGCCCTCCAGCCCCAGCATTTT. This codes for CASSPTDRGALQPQHF.